These 7 T cell receptor beta chains were sequenced from one sample in a study of cytomegalovirus exposure and HLA in healthy donors. 60 Vbeta and 13 Jbeta primers were used in PCR. Sequencing was performed with immunoSEQ multiplex PCR; in TCRdb, only in-frame clones are kept and a portion is missing. The table lists some 87,000 clones, approximately 79% of them singletons. What was sequenced was PBMCs. The receptors originated from a woman in her forties in good health and CMV-seropositive.

The chain combines TRBV5-1 with TRBJ2-3, with 9 bases that match TRBD2. The V and J ends lost 7 bases and 1 base, in that order; junction bases with no gene match: 10. Germline CDR1 reads SGHRS; CDR2 reads YFSETQ. The CDR3 loop spans 16 amino acids. As DNA, the CDR3 is TGCGCCAGCGGCAGGGGGGGACTAGCCCGCACAGATACGCAGTATTTT. This codes for CASGRGGLARTDTQYF.

The chain joins TRBV5-3 to TRBJ2-5; 9 positions agree with TRBD2. TRBV5-3 is designated an ORF whose function remains uncertain. V dropped 4 bases and J dropped 4; count of bases not matched to a gene: 5. This CDR3 is built from 14 residues. This CDR3 is CARSPTSGRETQYF. CDR3 DNA sequence: TGTGCCAGAAGCCCGACTAGCGGAAGAGAGACCCAGTACTTC.

This clone was picked up one time. This chain connects TRBV7-8 to TRBJ2-7; weak D call: TRBD1 (6 bases). V shed 0 bases and J shed 6 bases, with 18 bases lying between them. From germline, CDR1 is SGHVS and CDR2 FQNEAQ. The length of the CDR3 is 16 residues. CDR3 DNA sequence: TGTGCCAGCAGCTTAGCACCCAAGGGTCCCAGGGGCGAGCAGTACTTC. This gives the protein CASSLAPKGPRGEQYF.

This chain uses TRBV7-5 with TRBJ2-3; TRBD1, the table's D call, was not compared with the DNA. TRBV7-5 corresponds to a pseudogene. CDR3 length: 16 residues. Here the CDR3 DNA reads TGTGTCAGAAGCCCACGACAGAATATCGCCACAGATACGCAGTATTTT. It translates to CVRSPRQNIATDTQYF.

This chain links TRBV5-1 with TRBJ2-4; D might be TRBD1 (5 bases). The V and J ends lost 5 bases and 2 bases respectively, with 14 bases between them. The CDR3 consists of 15 residues. Germline assignment: CDR1 SGHRS and CDR2 YFSETQ. The CDR3 loop reads CASSPPGISKNIQYF. In DNA form, the CDR3 reads TGCGCCAGCAGTCCTCCAGGGATATCCAAAAACATTCAGTACTTC.

This sequence joins TRBV30 and TRBJ2-1, with 8 positions matching TRBD2. The germline gives CDR1 GTSNPN, CDR2 SVGIG (reference sequence). The CDR3 totals 13 residues. V lost 0 bases to trimming and J lost 10 bases; unmatched junction nucleotides: 5. CDR3 in DNA: TGTGCCTGGAGTGTCCAACTAGCGGAAGAGCAGTTCTTC. It translates to CAWSVQLAEEQFF.

The sample holds one count of this clone. The rearrangement uses TRBV15 and TRBJ2-1; D perhaps matches TRBD1 (5 bases). Trimming left V 1 base short and J 8 bases short, with 18 bases between. Germline V gene lookup returns CDR1 LNHNV and CDR2 YYDKDF (reference sequence). The CDR3 is 16 amino acids. This CDR3 reads CATSRAVGVRGYEQFF. The CDR3 nucleotides read TGTGCCACCAGCAGAGCTGTTGGGGTTAGGGGCTATGAGCAGTTCTTC. The entire variable domain, with the rest obtained from reference TRBV15 and TRBJ2-1, is as follows: DAMVIQNPRYQVTQFGKPVTLSCSQTLNHNVMYWYQQKSSQAPKLLFHYYDKDFNNEADTPDNFQSRRPNTSFCFLDIRSPGLGDTAMYLCATSRAVGVRGYEQFFGPGTRLTVL.